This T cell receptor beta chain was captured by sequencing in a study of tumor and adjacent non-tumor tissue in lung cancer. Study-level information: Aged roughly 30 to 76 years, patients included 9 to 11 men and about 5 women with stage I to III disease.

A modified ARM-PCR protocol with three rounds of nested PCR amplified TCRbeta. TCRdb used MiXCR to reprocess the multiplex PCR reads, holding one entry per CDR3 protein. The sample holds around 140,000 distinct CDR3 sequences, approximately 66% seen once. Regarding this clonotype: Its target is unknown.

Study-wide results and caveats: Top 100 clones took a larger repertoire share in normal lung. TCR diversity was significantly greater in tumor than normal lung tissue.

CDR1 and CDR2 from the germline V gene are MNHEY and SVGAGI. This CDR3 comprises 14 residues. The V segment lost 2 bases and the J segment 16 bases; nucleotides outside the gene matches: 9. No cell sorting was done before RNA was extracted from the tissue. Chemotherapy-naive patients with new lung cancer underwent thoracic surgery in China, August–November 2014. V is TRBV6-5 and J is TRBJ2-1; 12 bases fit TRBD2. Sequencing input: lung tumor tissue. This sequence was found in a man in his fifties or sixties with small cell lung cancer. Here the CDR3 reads CASSYVTSGRLPFF. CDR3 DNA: TGTGCCAGCAGTTACGTAACTAGCGGGAGGCTCCCATTCTTC.